The text below deals with one T cell receptor beta chain. This clone's antigen is unknown. No base quality values were provided; no much bigger clone lies one nucleotide off. This sample is part of a study of T-cell memory formation after mild COVID-19 (dated by TCRdb to the early 2020s). For context, the study as a whole: TCR sequence clusters from the two donors were found to be largely donor specific. In a couple of donors, T-cell clones that expanded and contracted after mild COVID-19 were followed by sequencing TCRalpha and TCRbeta repertoires longitudinally. Two young, previously healthy adult volunteers made up the cohort, one male and one female.

The sequencing machine was an Illumina NovaSeq 6000. Using 5'RACE with constant-segment primers, TCRalpha and TCRbeta cDNA libraries were constructed, with sample barcodes and unique molecular identifiers added in the process. RNA was extracted from every sample with Trizol reagent. The libraries were amplified in two PCR steps, and the second step added a second sample barcode and Illumina TruSeq adapters. Sequencing of the libraries was done on an Illumina NovaSeq, producing 2 x 150 bp paired-end reads. As for the authors' bioinformatics: The reads were demultiplexed and collapsed into UMI-guided consensus sequences using migec v1.2.7. Using mixcr v2.1.11, the UMI consensuses were aligned to TRA and TRB V and J templates and assembled into clonotypes. Expanded or contracted clonotypes were those called significant by both edgeR and NoisET, with noise models trained on biological replicates. For edgeR calls, the thresholds were a false discovery rate-adjusted p below 0.01 and a log2 fold-change of 1. As an exploratory analysis of dynamics, PCA with hierarchical clustering was applied to max-normalized trajectories of the 1000 most abundant clonotypes. Separately sequenced CD4+ and CD8+ repertoires were used to assign a CD4 or CD8 phenotype to each responding clone. TCRdb applied fastp at Q25 and MiXCR to the public reads, then kept only in-frame beta chains. CDR3 protein sequences are deduplicated, and each keeps its most common genes and DNA. The authors' filters were not applied to this entry. Here the sample has about 440,000 distinct CDR3 sequences; around 18% occur a single time. The ten biggest clones cover roughly 8.4% of the sample.

Summary of the overall study and its limitations: The study covered only a couple of mild cases, and larger cohorts including severe cases with pre-infection samples were considered necessary. Contracting CD4+ clones were located mainly in the CM and EM memory subsets, whereas CD8+ clones were found to be enriched in EMRA. The second-wave clones that peaked on day 37 were not confirmed to be SARS-CoV-2 specific. Some responding clones were detected in pre-infection memory, which suggested that pre-existing cross-reactive memory T cells had joined the SARS-CoV-2 response. Clones contracting from day 15 to 85 had balanced CD4/CD8 phenotypes, while a second wave expanding from day 15 to 37 was biased towards CD4+.

Ficoll-Paque density gradient centrifugation was the method used to isolate PBMCs. CDR1 is given as SQVTM and CDR2 as ANQGSEA, both from the germline V gene. From its cysteine to its phenylalanine, the CDR3 spans 14 amino acids. Only the CDR3 DNA stays, 42 bases, in frame from base 1. Trimming removed 1 base from V and 2 bases from J; the gene matches leave 5 bases unexplained. The sequence joins TRBV29-1 to TRBJ2-7; TRBD1 agrees with 7 junctional bases. The clonotype was recovered from an adult woman who had mild COVID-19 (a few samples of this study predate the infection). The sample titles of this study are shuffled in the database, so cell type and time point are left out; the donor was told from shared clones. Sequences were obtained from PBMCs or a T cell subset sorted from them (not recorded which). The nucleotides are TGCAGCGTTGAAGGACCGGGACAGACCTACGAGCAGTACTTC. Its amino acids are CSVEGPGQTYEQYF.